These T cell receptor beta chains were read from a single sample in a study of blood T cell repertoires in COVID-19. Measured with immunoSEQ multiplex PCR; TCRdb has only the in-frame clones, and not every one. The profile shows fewer than 250,000 clones, about 86% of them singletons. Sequences were obtained from peripheral blood. Receptors were obtained from a woman between 45 and 65 years old with acute or convalescent COVID-19. CDR3s leave out the opening cysteine and the closing phenylalanine or tryptophan. Some rows mark clone size as missing; the rest say once, few, many or name a class of expanded clone.

clone_size,v_call,j_call,cdr3_aa
NA,TRBV15,TRBJ1-1,ATSRGPNTEAF
NA,TRBV5-3,TRBJ2-5,ARPRDRQETQY
NA,TRBV11-2,TRBJ2-1,ASSLADRGHNEQF
NA,TRBV4-1,TRBJ2-7,ASSQVRGYEQY
NA,TRBV18,TRBJ2-1,ASSQGLAGGQDEQF
NA,TRBV27,TRBJ2-2,ASSLGGANTGELF
NA,TRBV5-1,TRBJ2-7,ASSLLQGGYEQY
NA,TRBV27,TRBJ1-5,ASSFSGYNQPQH
NA,TRBV6-5,TRBJ1-2,ARLDSYGYT
many,TRBV14,TRBJ2-1,ASSPIGTSYNEQF
NA,TRBV6-2/TRBV6-3,TRBJ2-1,ASSSLAGGSKDEQF
NA,TRBV10-3,TRBJ2-1,AISTGTSYNEQF
NA,TRBV11-2,TRBJ2-7,ASSQRDSYGQY
NA,TRBV6-6,TRBJ1-2,ASSSPGGGYT